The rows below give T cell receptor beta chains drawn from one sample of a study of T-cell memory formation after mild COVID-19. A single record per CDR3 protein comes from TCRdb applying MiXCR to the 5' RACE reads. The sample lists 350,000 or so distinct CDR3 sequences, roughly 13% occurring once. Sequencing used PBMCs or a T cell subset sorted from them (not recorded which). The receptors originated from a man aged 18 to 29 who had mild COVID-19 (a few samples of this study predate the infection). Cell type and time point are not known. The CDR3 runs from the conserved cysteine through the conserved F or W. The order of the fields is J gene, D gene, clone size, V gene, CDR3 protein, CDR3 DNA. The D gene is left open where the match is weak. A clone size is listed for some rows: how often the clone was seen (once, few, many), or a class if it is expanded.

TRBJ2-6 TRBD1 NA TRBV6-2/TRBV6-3 CASSYDRGNSGANVLTF TGTGCCAGCAGTTACGACAGGGGAAACTCTGGGGCCAACGTCCTGACTTTC
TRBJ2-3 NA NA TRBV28 CASNGGTDTQYF TGTGCCAGCAACGGTGGGACAGATACGCAGTATTTT
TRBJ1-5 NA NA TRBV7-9 CASLGEGESNQPQHF TGTGCCAGCTTAGGGGAGGGAGAGAGCAATCAGCCCCAGCATTTT
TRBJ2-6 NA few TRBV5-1 CASSVESSGANVLTF TGCGCCAGCAGCGTAGAGAGCTCTGGGGCCAACGTCCTGACTTTC
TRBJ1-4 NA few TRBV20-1 CSAKQVSFGEKLFF TGCAGTGCTAAACAGGTCTCGTTTGGGGAAAAACTGTTTTTT
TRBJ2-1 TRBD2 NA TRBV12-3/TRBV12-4 CASSWGGFGPNEQFF TGTGCCAGCAGTTGGGGGGGTTTTGGCCCCAATGAGCAGTTCTTC
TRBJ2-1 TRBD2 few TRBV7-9 CASSPTSGGAGEQFF TGTGCCAGCAGCCCTACTAGCGGGGGGGCCGGTGAGCAGTTCTTC
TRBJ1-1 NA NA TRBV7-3 CASSDGAEAFF TGTGCCAGCAGCGACGGCGCTGAAGCTTTCTTT
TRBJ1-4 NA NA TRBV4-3 CASSQGGAQNEKLFF TGCGCCAGCAGCCAAGGGGGGGCCCAAAATGAAAAACTGTTTTTT
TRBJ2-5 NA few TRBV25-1 CASSDRAGGETQYF TGTGCCAGCAGTGATCGTGCGGGCGGGGAGACCCAGTACTTC
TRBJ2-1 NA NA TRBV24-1 CATSELFGNKVNEQFF TGTGCCACCAGTGAGCTGTTTGGAAACAAAGTCAATGAGCAGTTCTTC
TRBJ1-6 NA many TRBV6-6 CASRSGPFNLLHF TGTGCCAGCAGGTCGGGCCCCTTTAATCTCCTCCACTTT
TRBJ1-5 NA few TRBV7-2 CASSARALSNQPQHF TGTGCCAGCAGCGCTCGGGCCCTAAGCAATCAGCCCCAGCATTTT
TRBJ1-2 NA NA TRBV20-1 CSARGAGTTNYGYTF TGCAGTGCTAGAGGAGCGGGGACCACTAACTATGGCTACACCTTC
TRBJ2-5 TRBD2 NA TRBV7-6 CASSYSGGPGATAQYF TGTGCCAGCAGCTATAGCGGGGGGCCCGGAGCTACGGCCCAGTACTTC
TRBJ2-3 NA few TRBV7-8 CASSLRAAGTDTQYF TGTGCCAGCAGCTTAAGAGCCGCCGGCACAGATACGCAGTATTTT
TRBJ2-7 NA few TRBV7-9 CASSFSGYGSDEQYF TGTGCCAGCAGCTTTTCGGGGTACGGGTCCGACGAGCAGTACTTC
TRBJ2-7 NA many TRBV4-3 CASSQGPEREQYF TGCGCCAGCAGCCAAGGTCCCGAAAGGGAGCAGTACTTC
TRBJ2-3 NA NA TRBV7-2 CASSILPGPPSDTQYF TGTGCCAGCAGCATCCTTCCGGGACCCCCTTCAGATACGCAGTATTTT
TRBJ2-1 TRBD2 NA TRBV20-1 CSARVPGLADEQFF TGCAGTGCCAGAGTTCCGGGACTAGCCGATGAGCAGTTCTTC
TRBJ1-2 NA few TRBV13 CASRAKGGAGGYTF TGTGCCAGCAGGGCCAAGGGGGGCGCAGGGGGCTACACCTTC
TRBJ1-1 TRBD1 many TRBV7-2 CASSLQGATEAFF TGTGCCAGCAGCTTACAGGGGGCTACTGAAGCTTTCTTT
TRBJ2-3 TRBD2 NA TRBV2 CASSEQAGGMTDTQYF TGTGCCAGCAGTGAACAAGCGGGGGGTATGACAGATACGCAGTATTTT
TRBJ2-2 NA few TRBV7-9 CATGARANTGELFF TGTGCCACTGGGGCGAGGGCGAACACCGGGGAGCTGTTTTTT
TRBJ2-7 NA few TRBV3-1 CASSQARVARAEQYF TGTGCCAGCAGCCAAGCGAGGGTGGCCAGGGCAGAGCAGTACTTC
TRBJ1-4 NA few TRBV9 CASSSGATTNEKLFF TGTGCCAGCAGCTCCGGAGCTACAACTAATGAAAAACTGTTTTTT
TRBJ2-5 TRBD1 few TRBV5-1 CASSNGQGGETQYF TGCGCCAGCAGCAACGGACAGGGAGGAGAGACCCAGTACTTC
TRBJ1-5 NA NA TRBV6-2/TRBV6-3 CASSRTRPLYSNQPQHF TGTGCCAGCAGTCGGACCCGGCCGCTATATAGCAATCAGCCCCAGCATTTT
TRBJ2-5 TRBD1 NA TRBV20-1 CSARDPFEPGQSIQETQYF TGCAGTGCTAGAGACCCATTCGAACCGGGACAGAGTATCCAAGAGACCCAGTACTTC
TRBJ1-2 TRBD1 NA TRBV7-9 CASSTQGWNYGYTF TGTGCCAGCAGCACACAGGGGTGGAACTATGGCTACACCTTC
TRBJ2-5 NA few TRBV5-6 CASSGVQETQYF TGTGCCAGCAGCGGCGTCCAAGAGACCCAGTACTTC
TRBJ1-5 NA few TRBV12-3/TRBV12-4 CASSNRENRQPQHF TGTGCCAGCAGTAACCGGGAAAATCGCCAGCCCCAGCATTTT